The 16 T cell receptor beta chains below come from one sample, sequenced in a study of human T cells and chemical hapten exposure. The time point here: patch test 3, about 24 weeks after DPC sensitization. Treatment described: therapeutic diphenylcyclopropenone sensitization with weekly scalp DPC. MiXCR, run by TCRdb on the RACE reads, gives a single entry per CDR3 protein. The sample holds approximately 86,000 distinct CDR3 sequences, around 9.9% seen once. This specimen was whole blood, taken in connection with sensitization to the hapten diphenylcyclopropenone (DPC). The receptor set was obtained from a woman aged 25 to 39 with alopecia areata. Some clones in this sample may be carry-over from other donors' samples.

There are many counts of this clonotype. The CDR3 spells CASSLAGLDSPLHF. The CDR3 DNA follows: TGTGCCAGCAGCTTAGCGGGGTTAGATTCACCCCTCCACTTT. The chain carries TRBV7-8 and TRBJ1-6, with unresolved D. V lost 0 bases and J lost 8, with 8 bases in between. CDR1 and CDR2 from the germline V gene are SGHVS and FQNEAQ. The CDR3 consists of 14 residues.

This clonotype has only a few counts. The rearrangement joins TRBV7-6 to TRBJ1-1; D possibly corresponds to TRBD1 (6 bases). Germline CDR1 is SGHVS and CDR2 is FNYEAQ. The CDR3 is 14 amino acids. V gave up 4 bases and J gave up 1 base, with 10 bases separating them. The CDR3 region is CASSSGVQNTEAFF. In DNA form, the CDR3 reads TGTGCCAGCAGCTCAGGGGTCCAGAACACTGAAGCTTTCTTT.

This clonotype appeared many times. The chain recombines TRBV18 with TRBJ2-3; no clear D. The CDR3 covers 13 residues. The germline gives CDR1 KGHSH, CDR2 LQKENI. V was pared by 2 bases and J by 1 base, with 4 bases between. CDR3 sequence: CASSPLGTDTQYF. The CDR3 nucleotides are TGTGCCAGCTCACCATTAGGCACAGATACGCAGTATTTT.

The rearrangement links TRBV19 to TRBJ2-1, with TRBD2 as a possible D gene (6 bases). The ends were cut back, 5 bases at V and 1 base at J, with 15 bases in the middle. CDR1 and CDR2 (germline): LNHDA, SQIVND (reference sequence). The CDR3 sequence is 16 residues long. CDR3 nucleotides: TGTGCCAGTAGTTCTCCGGGACTGAGGTCCTACAATGAGCAGTTCTTC. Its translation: CASSSPGLRSYNEQFF.

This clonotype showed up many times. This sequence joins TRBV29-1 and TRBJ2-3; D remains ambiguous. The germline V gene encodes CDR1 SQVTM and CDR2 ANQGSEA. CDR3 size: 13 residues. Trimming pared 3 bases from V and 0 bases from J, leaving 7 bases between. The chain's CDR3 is CSVDYASTDTQYF. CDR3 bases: TGCAGCGTTGATTATGCTAGCACAGATACGCAGTATTTT.

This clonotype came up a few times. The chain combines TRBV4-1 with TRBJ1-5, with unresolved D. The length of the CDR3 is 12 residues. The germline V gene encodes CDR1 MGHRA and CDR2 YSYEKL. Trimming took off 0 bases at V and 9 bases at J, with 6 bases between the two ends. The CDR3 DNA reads TGCGCCAGCAGCCAAGAGGCAGGGCCCCAGCATTTT. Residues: CASSQEAGPQHF.

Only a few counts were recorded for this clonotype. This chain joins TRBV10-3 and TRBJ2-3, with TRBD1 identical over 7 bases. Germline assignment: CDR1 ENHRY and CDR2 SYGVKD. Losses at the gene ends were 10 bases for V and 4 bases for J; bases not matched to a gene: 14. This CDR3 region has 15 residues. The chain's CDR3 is CATGSGQRIADTQYF. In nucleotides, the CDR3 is TGTGCCACCGGATCGGGACAGCGAATCGCAGATACGCAGTATTTT.

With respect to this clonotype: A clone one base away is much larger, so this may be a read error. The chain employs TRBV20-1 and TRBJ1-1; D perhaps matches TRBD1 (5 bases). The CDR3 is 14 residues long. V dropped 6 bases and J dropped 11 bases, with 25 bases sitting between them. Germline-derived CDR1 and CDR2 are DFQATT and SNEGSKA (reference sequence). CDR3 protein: CSAPPTGLSGNAFF. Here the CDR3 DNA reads TGCAGTGCCCCCCCCACGGGACTCAGTGGGAACGCTTTCTTT.

CDR3 bases: TGTGCCAGCAGCCTGGGAGGGAGTAACTATGGCTACACCTTC. This encodes CASSLGGSNYGYTF. The chain is built from TRBV14 and TRBJ1-2; no clear D. The V gene lost 4 bases and the J gene lost 1 base, with 10 bases spanning the gap. Germline lookup yields CDR1 SGHDN and CDR2 FVKESK. This CDR3 spans 14 amino acids.

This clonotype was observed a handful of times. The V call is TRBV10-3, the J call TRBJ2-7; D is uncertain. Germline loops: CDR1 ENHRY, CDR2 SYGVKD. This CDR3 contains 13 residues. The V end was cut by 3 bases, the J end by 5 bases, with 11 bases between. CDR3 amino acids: CAISDPEIHEQYF. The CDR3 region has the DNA TGTGCCATCAGTGACCCGGAAATCCACGAGCAGTACTTC.

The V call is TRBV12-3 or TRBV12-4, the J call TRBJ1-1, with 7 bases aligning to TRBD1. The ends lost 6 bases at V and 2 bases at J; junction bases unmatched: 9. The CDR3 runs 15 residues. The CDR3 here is CASSLRQGSNTEAFF. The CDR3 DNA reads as TGTGCCAGCAGCTTGAGACAGGGCAGTAACACTGAAGCTTTCTTT.

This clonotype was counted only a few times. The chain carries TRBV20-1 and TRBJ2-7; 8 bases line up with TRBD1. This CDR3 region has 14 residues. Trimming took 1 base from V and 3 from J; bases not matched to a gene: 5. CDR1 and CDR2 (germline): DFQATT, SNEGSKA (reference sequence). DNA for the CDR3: TGCAGTGCTAGAGGAGCTGACAGGGGCTACGAGCAGTACTTC. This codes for CSARGADRGYEQYF.

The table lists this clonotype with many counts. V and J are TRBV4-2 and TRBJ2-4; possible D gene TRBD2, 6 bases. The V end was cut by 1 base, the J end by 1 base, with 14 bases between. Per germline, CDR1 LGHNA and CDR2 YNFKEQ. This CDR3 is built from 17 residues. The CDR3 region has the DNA TGTGCCAGCAGCCAAGTATCGGGGGATAACGCCAAAAACATTCAGTACTTC. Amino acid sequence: CASSQVSGDNAKNIQYF.

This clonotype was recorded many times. This chain's CDR3 is CASSSVTGVGNQPQHF. The CDR3, as DNA: TGTGCCAGCAGTAGTGTGACAGGGGTAGGAAATCAGCCCCAGCATTTT. This chain links TRBV12-3 or TRBV12-4 with TRBJ1-5, with 8 bases identical to TRBD1. V dropped 5 bases and J dropped 4; count of bases not matched to a gene: 10. CDR3 length: 16 amino acids.

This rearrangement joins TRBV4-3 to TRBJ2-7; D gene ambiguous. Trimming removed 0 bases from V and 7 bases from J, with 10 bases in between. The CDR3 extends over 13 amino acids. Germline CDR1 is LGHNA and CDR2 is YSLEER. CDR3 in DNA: TGCGCCAGCAGCCAAGAAATACGGAGAGAGCAGTACTTC. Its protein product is CASSQEIRREQYF.

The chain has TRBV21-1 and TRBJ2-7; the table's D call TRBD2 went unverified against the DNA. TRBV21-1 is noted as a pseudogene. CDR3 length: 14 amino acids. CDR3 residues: CASSKEEAFHEQYV. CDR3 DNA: TGTGCCAGCAGCAAAGAGGAGGCGTTCCACGAGCAGTACGTC.